A selection of T cell receptor beta chains follows, all from one sample in a study of beta chain features in type 1 diabetes. Sequenced by immunoSEQ multiplex PCR; TCRdb stores in-frame clones only, minus some. This table holds fewer than 450,000 clones, roughly 14% found once. Input material: naive CD4+ T cells from blood. The source of these receptors is a woman in her late teens or twenties with type 1 diabetes. CDR3s include the opening cysteine and the closing phenylalanine or tryptophan. The D gene is left open where the match is weak. The size field is filled for only some rows; it gives once, few, many or a size class.

CDR3nt: TGTGCCAGCAGTTTCCGACAGGGTAGGGCTTTCTTT; CDR3aa: CASSFRQGRAFF; v_gene: TRBV6-5; abundance: NA; j_gene: TRBJ1-1; d_gene: TRBD1
CDR3nt: TGCAGCGTTGACCCGAACTCGAACACTGAAGCTTTCTTT; CDR3aa: CSVDPNSNTEAFF; v_gene: TRBV29-1; abundance: few; j_gene: TRBJ1-1; d_gene: NA
CDR3nt: TGCGCCAGCCACTCTACAGGGGCGAGGGGGGAGCTGTTTTTT; CDR3aa: CASHSTGARGELFF; v_gene: TRBV5-1; abundance: NA; j_gene: TRBJ2-2; d_gene: TRBD1
CDR3nt: TGTGCCAGCAGCACAGACGGAAAAGAGACCCAGTACTTC; CDR3aa: CASSTDGKETQYF; v_gene: TRBV5-4; abundance: few; j_gene: TRBJ2-5; d_gene: NA
CDR3nt: TGCGCCAGCAGCGCTTTGGGACTAGCGGTTAACAATGAGCAGTTCTTC; CDR3aa: CASSALGLAVNNEQFF; v_gene: TRBV5-1; abundance: few; j_gene: TRBJ2-1; d_gene: TRBD2
CDR3nt: TGTGCCAGTAGCCTACCCAGCGACCCCCAAGAGACCCAGTACTTC; CDR3aa: CASSLPSDPQETQYF; v_gene: TRBV19; abundance: few; j_gene: TRBJ2-5; d_gene: NA
CDR3nt: TGTGCCAGCAGCCCGCGGACAGGGGCCTACAATGAGCAGTTCTTC; CDR3aa: CASSPRTGAYNEQFF; v_gene: TRBV5-4; abundance: few; j_gene: TRBJ2-1; d_gene: TRBD1
CDR3nt: TGTGCCAGCAGCCTGGGACAGCTATACGAGCAGTACTTC; CDR3aa: CASSLGQLYEQYF; v_gene: TRBV7-9; abundance: few; j_gene: TRBJ2-7; d_gene: TRBD1
CDR3nt: TGCGCCAGCAGCCCACCCACGGGGACCTACAATGAGCAGTTCTTC; CDR3aa: CASSPPTGTYNEQFF; v_gene: TRBV5-1; abundance: few; j_gene: TRBJ2-1; d_gene: NA
CDR3nt: TGTGCCTGGATCAACTTGGGGCAGGGTCCCTACGAGCAGTACTTC; CDR3aa: CAWINLGQGPYEQYF; v_gene: TRBV30; abundance: few; j_gene: TRBJ2-7; d_gene: NA
CDR3nt: TGCGCCAGCAGCCAAGGAACTAGCGGGAGGGTTAGGGAGCAGTTCTTC; CDR3aa: CASSQGTSGRVREQFF; v_gene: TRBV4-1; abundance: NA; j_gene: TRBJ2-1; d_gene: TRBD2
CDR3nt: TGTGCCAGCAGCCAAGACCAACCGGGTGGATACACCTTC; CDR3aa: CASSQDQPGGYTF; v_gene: TRBV14; abundance: few; j_gene: TRBJ1-2; d_gene: NA
CDR3nt: TGTGCCACCAGCAGAGATGGCAGGGTCGAGACCCAGTACTTC; CDR3aa: CATSRDGRVETQYF; v_gene: TRBV15; abundance: few; j_gene: TRBJ2-5; d_gene: NA
CDR3nt: TGTGCCAGCAGTCCCGAGGGTAGGGGCTACACCTTC; CDR3aa: CASSPEGRGYTF; v_gene: TRBV28; abundance: NA; j_gene: TRBJ1-2; d_gene: NA
CDR3nt: TGTGCCAGCAGCTTACTAGCGGGAGGTGAGAACATTCAGTACTTC; CDR3aa: CASSLLAGGENIQYF; v_gene: TRBV7-2; abundance: NA; j_gene: TRBJ2-4; d_gene: TRBD2
CDR3nt: TGTGCCAGCAGCTTAGGTCCCGGCTACGAGCAGTACTTC; CDR3aa: CASSLGPGYEQYF; v_gene: TRBV11-2; abundance: NA; j_gene: TRBJ2-7; d_gene: NA
CDR3nt: TGTGCCAGCAGCCAAGGCCTATTAGCGGGAGGACGCGTCGCTGAGCAGTTCTTC; CDR3aa: CASSQGLLAGGRVAEQFF; v_gene: TRBV4-2; abundance: few; j_gene: TRBJ2-1; d_gene: TRBD2
CDR3nt: TGTGCCAGCAGTTTAGAGGCCGACAATGAGCAGTTCTTC; CDR3aa: CASSLEADNEQFF; v_gene: TRBV27; abundance: NA; j_gene: TRBJ2-1; d_gene: NA
CDR3nt: TGTGCCAGTAGGACAGGGGGCGCGGGGGACATTCAGTACTTC; CDR3aa: CASRTGGAGDIQYF; v_gene: TRBV19; abundance: few; j_gene: TRBJ2-4; d_gene: TRBD1
CDR3nt: TGTGCCAGCAGTGATACCAGGGGGCTATGGAATGAGCAGTTCTTC; CDR3aa: CASSDTRGLWNEQFF; v_gene: TRBV2; abundance: few; j_gene: TRBJ2-1; d_gene: TRBD1
CDR3nt: TGTGCCAGCAGCCCTCCGGGACTAGCCTTGAATGAGCAGTTCTTC; CDR3aa: CASSPPGLALNEQFF; v_gene: TRBV11-3; abundance: NA; j_gene: TRBJ2-1; d_gene: TRBD2
CDR3nt: TGCAGCGCCCGCCTCTTGGCATCCTACAATGAGCAGTTCTTC; CDR3aa: CSARLLASYNEQFF; v_gene: TRBV29-1; abundance: NA; j_gene: TRBJ2-1; d_gene: NA
CDR3nt: TGTGCCAGCTCACCGCAGGGGACAGATCTTTCGGAGCAGTACTTC; CDR3aa: CASSPQGTDLSEQYF; v_gene: TRBV18; abundance: NA; j_gene: TRBJ2-7; d_gene: TRBD1
CDR3nt: TGCGCCAGCAGTCGAGGACAGCCGAACACCGGGGAGCTGTTTTTT; CDR3aa: CASSRGQPNTGELFF; v_gene: TRBV5-1; abundance: few; j_gene: TRBJ2-2; d_gene: NA
CDR3nt: TGTGCCAGCACCTTGGGGGGAGGGGTTCCATACGAGCAGTACTTC; CDR3aa: CASTLGGGVPYEQYF; v_gene: TRBV28; abundance: few; j_gene: TRBJ2-7; d_gene: TRBD2
CDR3nt: TGTGCCAGCAGCGTAACTAGCGGGAGGGTCACCGGGGAGCTGTTTTTT; CDR3aa: CASSVTSGRVTGELFF; v_gene: TRBV9; abundance: few; j_gene: TRBJ2-2; d_gene: TRBD2
CDR3nt: TGTGCCAGCAGCTTATTCCCACCCAGGGGGCAGAGCACTGAAGCTTTCTTT; CDR3aa: CASSLFPPRGQSTEAFF; v_gene: TRBV11-1; abundance: NA; j_gene: TRBJ1-1; d_gene: TRBD1
CDR3nt: TGTGCCAGCGCCGGGACTAGCGGGAGCAATGAGCAGTTCTTC; CDR3aa: CASAGTSGSNEQFF; v_gene: TRBV28; abundance: NA; j_gene: TRBJ2-1; d_gene: TRBD2
CDR3nt: TGTGCCAGCAGCTCCGGGACTAGTGGGACCCAGTACTTC; CDR3aa: CASSSGTSGTQYF; v_gene: TRBV7-3; abundance: NA; j_gene: TRBJ2-5; d_gene: TRBD2
CDR3nt: TGTGCCAGCAGTTACAAGGCGGGAGGACCAGATACGCAGTATTTT; CDR3aa: CASSYKAGGPDTQYF; v_gene: TRBV6-5; abundance: few; j_gene: TRBJ2-3; d_gene: TRBD2
CDR3nt: TGTGCCAGCAGTGAATGGAGGGGCTCTGAAGCTTTCTTT; CDR3aa: CASSEWRGSEAFF; v_gene: TRBV25-1; abundance: NA; j_gene: TRBJ1-1; d_gene: NA